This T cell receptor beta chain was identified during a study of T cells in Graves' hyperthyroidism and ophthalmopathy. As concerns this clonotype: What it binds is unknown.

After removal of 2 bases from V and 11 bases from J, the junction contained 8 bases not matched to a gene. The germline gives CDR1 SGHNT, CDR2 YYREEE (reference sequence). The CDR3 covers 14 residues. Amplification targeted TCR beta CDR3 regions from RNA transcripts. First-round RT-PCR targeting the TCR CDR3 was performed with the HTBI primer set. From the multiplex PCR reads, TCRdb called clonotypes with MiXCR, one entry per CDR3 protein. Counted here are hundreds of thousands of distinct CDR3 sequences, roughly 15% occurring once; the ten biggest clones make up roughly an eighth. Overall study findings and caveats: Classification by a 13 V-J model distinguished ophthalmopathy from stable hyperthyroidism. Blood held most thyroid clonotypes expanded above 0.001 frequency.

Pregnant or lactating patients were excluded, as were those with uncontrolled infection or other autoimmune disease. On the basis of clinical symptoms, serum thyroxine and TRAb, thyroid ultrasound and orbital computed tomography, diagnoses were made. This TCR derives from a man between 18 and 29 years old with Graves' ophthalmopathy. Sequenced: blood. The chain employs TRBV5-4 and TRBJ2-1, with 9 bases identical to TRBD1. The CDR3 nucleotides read TGTGCCAGCAGCTTAGTACAGGGGGCTGAACAGCAGTTCTTC. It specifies CASSLVQGAEQQFF. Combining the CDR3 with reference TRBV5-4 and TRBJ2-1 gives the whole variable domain ETGVTQSPTHLIKTRGQQVTLRCSSQSGHNTVSWYQQALGQGPQFIFQYYREEENGRGNFPPRFSGLQFPNYSSELNVNALELDDSALYLCASSLVQGAEQQFFGPGTRLTVL.